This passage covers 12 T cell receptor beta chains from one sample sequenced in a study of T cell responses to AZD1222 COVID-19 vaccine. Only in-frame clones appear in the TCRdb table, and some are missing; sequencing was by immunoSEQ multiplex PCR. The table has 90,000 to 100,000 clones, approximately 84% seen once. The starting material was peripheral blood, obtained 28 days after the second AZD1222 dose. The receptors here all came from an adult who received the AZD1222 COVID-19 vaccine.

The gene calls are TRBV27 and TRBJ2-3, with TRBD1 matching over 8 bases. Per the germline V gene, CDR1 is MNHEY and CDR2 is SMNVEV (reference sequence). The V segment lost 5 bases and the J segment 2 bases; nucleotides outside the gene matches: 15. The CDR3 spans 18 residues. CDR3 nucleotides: TGTGCCAGCAGTCGAGGGACAGGAAGGTTTGGCATCACAGATACGCAGTATTTT. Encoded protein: CASSRGTGRFGITDTQYF.

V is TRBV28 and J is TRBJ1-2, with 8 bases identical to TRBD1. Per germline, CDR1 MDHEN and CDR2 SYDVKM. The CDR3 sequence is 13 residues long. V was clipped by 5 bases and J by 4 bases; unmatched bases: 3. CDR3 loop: CASSLGQAYGYTF. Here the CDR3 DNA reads TGTGCCAGCAGTCTGGGACAGGCCTATGGCTACACCTTC.

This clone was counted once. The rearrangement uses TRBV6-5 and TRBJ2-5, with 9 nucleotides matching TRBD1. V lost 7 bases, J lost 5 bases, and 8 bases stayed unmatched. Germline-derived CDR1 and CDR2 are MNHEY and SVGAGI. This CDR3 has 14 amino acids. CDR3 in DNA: TGTGCCAGCATGCAGGACAGGGGTCCTGAGACCCAGTACTTC. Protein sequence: CASMQDRGPETQYF.

CDR3 nucleotides: TGCGCCAGCAGCCCGGGACACCCCAACACTGAAGCTTTCTTT. Translated, it gives CASSPGHPNTEAFF. The chain uses TRBV5-1 and TRBJ1-1, with D possibly matching TRBD1 (6 bases). The germline V gene encodes CDR1 SGHRS and CDR2 YFSETQ. The CDR3 loop spans 14 amino acids. The V and J ends lost 4 bases and 2 bases respectively, with 12 bases between them.

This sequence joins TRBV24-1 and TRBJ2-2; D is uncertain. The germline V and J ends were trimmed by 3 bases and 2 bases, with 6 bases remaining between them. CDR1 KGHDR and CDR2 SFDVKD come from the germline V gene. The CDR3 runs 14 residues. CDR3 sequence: CATSDPINTGELFF. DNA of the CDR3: TGTGCCACCAGTGATCCCATCAACACCGGGGAGCTGTTTTTT.

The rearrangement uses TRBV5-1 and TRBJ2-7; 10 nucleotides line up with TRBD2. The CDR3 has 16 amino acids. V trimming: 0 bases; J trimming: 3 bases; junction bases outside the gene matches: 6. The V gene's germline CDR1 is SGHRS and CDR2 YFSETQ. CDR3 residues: CASSLASTSGFYEQYF. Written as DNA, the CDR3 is TGCGCCAGCAGCTTGGCCTCGACTAGCGGGTTCTACGAGCAGTACTTC.

In nucleotides, the CDR3 is TGTGCCAGCAGTACACAGGGGGCCGGGTCACCCCTCCACTTT. Its protein product is CASSTQGAGSPLHF. This chain connects TRBV7-9 to TRBJ1-6, with 9 bases identical to TRBD1. Germline V lookup: CDR1 SEHNR, CDR2 FQNEAQ (reference sequence). V trimming: 6 bases; J trimming: 10 bases; junction bases outside the gene matches: 7. CDR3 length equals 14 residues.

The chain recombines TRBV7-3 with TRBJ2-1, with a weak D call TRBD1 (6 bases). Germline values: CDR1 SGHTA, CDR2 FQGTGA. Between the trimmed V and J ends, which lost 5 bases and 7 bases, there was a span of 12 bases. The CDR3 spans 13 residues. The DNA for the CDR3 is TGTGCCAGCAGCCTGGGACAACCGAATGAGCAGTTCTTC. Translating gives CASSLGQPNEQFF.

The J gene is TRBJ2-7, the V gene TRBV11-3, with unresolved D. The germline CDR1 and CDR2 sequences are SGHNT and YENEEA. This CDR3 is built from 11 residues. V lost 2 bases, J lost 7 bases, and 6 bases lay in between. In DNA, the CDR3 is TGTGCCAGCAGCTTACAGACTGAGCAGTACTTC. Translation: CASSLQTEQYF.

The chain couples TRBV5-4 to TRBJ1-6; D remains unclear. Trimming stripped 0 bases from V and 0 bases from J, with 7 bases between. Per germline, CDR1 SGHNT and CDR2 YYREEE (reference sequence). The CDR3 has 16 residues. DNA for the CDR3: TGTGCCAGCAGCTTGGGGGCGGGCTCCTATAATTCACCCCTCCACTTT. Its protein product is CASSLGAGSYNSPLHF.

CDR3 sequence reads: CASSARGTSGTYEQYF. Here the CDR3 DNA reads TGTGCCAGCAGCGCCCGTGGGACTAGCGGAACCTACGAGCAGTACTTC. The chain combines TRBV11-3 with TRBJ2-7; 11 bases match TRBD2. This CDR3 contains 16 residues. V lost 5 bases and J lost 2; bases outside the gene matches: 8. The germline V gene encodes CDR1 SGHNT and CDR2 YENEEA. Based on the CDR3 plus reference TRBV11-3 and TRBJ2-7, the full variable domain is EAGVVQSPRYKIIEKKQPVAFWCNPISGHNTLYWYLQNLGQGPELLIRYENEEAVDDSQLPKDRFSAERLKGVDSTLKIQPAELGDSAVYLCASSARGTSGTYEQYFGPGTRLTVT.

The CDR3 DNA is TGTGCCAGCAGTTTAGGGAATTCGGGTTACAATGAGCAGTTCTTC. Its translation is CASSLGNSGYNEQFF. The V and J genes are TRBV6-2 or TRBV6-3 and TRBJ2-1; D is undetermined. CDR1 is MNHEY, CDR2 SVGEGT, per germline. The V and J ends lost 4 bases and 4 bases respectively, with 14 bases between them. The CDR3 sequence is 15 residues long.